These 21 T cell receptor beta chains originate from one sample sequenced in a study of T-cell memory formation after mild COVID-19. TCRdb re-called the 5' RACE reads with MiXCR, one entry per CDR3 protein. Of some 490,000 distinct CDR3 sequences in the sample, about 18% were seen once. Sequenced sample: PBMCs or a T cell subset sorted from them (not recorded which). The source of these receptors is an adult woman who had mild COVID-19 (a few samples of this study predate the infection). Cell type and time point are not known.

The V and J genes are TRBV7-9 and TRBJ2-1; 14 positions match TRBD2. CDR1 and CDR2 (germline): SEHNR, FQNEAQ (reference sequence). This CDR3 has 17 residues. V dropped 4 bases and J dropped 5; count of bases not matched to a gene: 7. Written as DNA, the CDR3 is TGTGCCAGCAGCTCGGGGACTAGCGGGAGCAGTAACAATGAGCAGTTCTTC. It specifies CASSSGTSGSSNNEQFF.

This clonotype was observed a few times. This chain uses TRBV3-1 with TRBJ1-2, with 7 bases that match TRBD1. The CDR3 totals 16 residues. Losses at the gene ends were 4 bases for V and 4 bases for J; bases not matched to a gene: 12. CDR1 is LGHDT and CDR2 is YNNKEL in the germline V gene (reference sequence). CDR3 amino acids: CASSRPHEGAIYGYTF. CDR3 in DNA: TGTGCCAGCAGCCGCCCGCACGAGGGGGCTATCTATGGCTACACCTTC.

This clonotype turned up a few times. CDR3 DNA sequence: TGTGCCAGCAGTGAAGTCCAGGCCTCCTACGAGCAGTACTTC. Its protein product is CASSEVQASYEQYF. The chain carries TRBV6-1 and TRBJ2-7; D is unresolved. The CDR3 runs to 14 residues. The germline V gene has CDR1 MNHNS and CDR2 SASEGT. The V end was cut by 1 base, the J end by 0 bases, with 7 bases between.

A few counts support this clonotype. J is TRBJ1-1 and V is TRBV20-1; no clear D gene. CDR1 DFQATT and CDR2 SNEGSKA come from the germline V gene (reference sequence). There are 13 residues in the CDR3. Trimming cost V 4 bases and J 8 bases, with 17 bases left between them. CDR3 in DNA: TGCAGTGCTATTTCAACGGAGTCTGTGGAAGCTTTCTTT. Translation: CSAISTESVEAFF.

This clonotype was counted between two and nine times. V usage is TRBV7-9 and J usage is TRBJ1-2; 9 nucleotides agree with TRBD1. From germline, CDR1 is SEHNR and CDR2 FQNEAQ (reference sequence). The junction had 13 bases not matched to a gene; V was cut back by 5 bases and J by 6 bases. CDR3 length: 16 residues. The CDR3 reads CASSLHWDREGDGYTF. As DNA, the CDR3 is TGTGCCAGCAGCCTCCATTGGGACAGGGAAGGTGATGGCTACACCTTC. Combining the CDR3 with reference TRBV7-9 and TRBJ1-2 gives the whole variable domain DTGVSQNPRHKITKRGQNVTFRCDPISEHNRLYWYRQTLGQGPEFLTYFQNEAQLEKSRLLSDRFSAERPKGSFSTLEIQRTEQGDSAMYLCASSLHWDREGDGYTFGSGTRLTVV.

The chain recombines TRBV11-2 with TRBJ2-3, with no clear D. Trimming pared 5 bases from V and 1 base from J, leaving 10 bases between. The length of the CDR3 is 14 residues. Germline CDR1 is SGHAT and CDR2 is FQNNGV. CDR3 sequence reads: CASSPHSGTDTQYF. CDR3 nucleotide sequence: TGTGCCAGCAGCCCCCATAGTGGCACAGATACGCAGTATTTT.

This clonotype was counted at least ten times. The chain combines TRBV7-2 with TRBJ2-7; 7 nucleotides align to TRBD1. CDR3 length: 15 amino acids. Germline trimming cut 4 bases from V and 3 bases from J; bases unmatched to any gene: 9. Germline V gene sequence: CDR1 SGHTA, CDR2 FQGNSA. As DNA, the CDR3 is TGTGCCAGCAGCTCTTCGACAGGGTCCATCTACGAGCAGTACTTC. It codes for CASSSSTGSIYEQYF.

This clonotype has at least ten counts. The rearrangement links TRBV6-2 or TRBV6-3 to TRBJ2-3, with D unresolved. The V end lost 5 bases, the J end lost 4 bases, and 13 bases lay between the germline ends. The CDR3 spans 14 residues. Germline assignment: CDR1 MNHEY and CDR2 SVGEGT. In nucleotides, the CDR3 is TGTGCCAGCAGTCTAGGGTCCCCGCCAGATACGCAGTATTTT. As protein: CASSLGSPPDTQYF.

This clonotype was recorded many times. CDR3 sequence: CASSARSTSGGEGQYF. The CDR3 nucleotides read TGTGCCAGCAGCGCCAGGAGTACTAGCGGGGGTGAAGGGCAGTACTTC. The chain uses TRBV7-6 and TRBJ2-5; TRBD2 matches 11 bases. V lost 5 bases, J lost 11 bases, and 16 bases stayed unmatched. Germline V gene data show CDR1 as SGHVS and CDR2 as FNYEAQ. The CDR3 is 16 residues long.

This clonotype was seen at least ten times. This chain connects TRBV12-3 or TRBV12-4 to TRBJ2-1, with D possibly matching TRBD2 (5 bases). The CDR3 runs to 14 residues. Trimming left V 3 bases short and J 5 bases short, with 11 bases between. The CDR3 DNA reads TGTGCCAGCAGTTTTATGGGGAGCGACAATGAGCAGTTCTTC. This gives the protein CASSFMGSDNEQFF.

The V gene is TRBV20-1, the J gene TRBJ2-7, with TRBD1 matching 11 bases. Germline CDR1 DFQATT, CDR2 SNEGSKA (reference sequence). V shed 6 bases and J 7 bases; nucleotides not matched to a gene: 14. CDR3 length: 15 amino acids. The CDR3 is CSAKSDRGQLGEQYF. Here the CDR3 DNA reads TGCAGTGCAAAGTCGGACAGGGGGCAATTGGGGGAGCAGTACTTC.

This clonotype turned up a few times. V usage is TRBV2 and J usage is TRBJ2-7, with a possible D match to TRBD1 (6 bases). V was pared by 3 bases and J by 1 base, with 7 bases between. Germline CDR1 is SNHLY and CDR2 is FYNNEI. The CDR3 runs 13 residues. The CDR3, as DNA: TGTGCCAGCAGTGAGGACAGATCCTACGAGCAGTACTTC. It specifies CASSEDRSYEQYF. Combining the CDR3 with reference TRBV2 and TRBJ2-7 gives the whole variable domain EPEVTQTPSHQVTQMGQEVILRCVPISNHLYFYWYRQILGQKVEFLVSFYNNEISEKSEIFDDQFSVERPDGSNFTLKIRSTKLEDSAMYFCASSEDRSYEQYFGPGTRLTVT.

The genes are TRBV5-1 and TRBJ2-4; D perhaps matches TRBD2 (6 bases). The CDR3 covers 13 residues. Germline V gene data show CDR1 as SGHRS and CDR2 as YFSETQ. V was cut by 3 bases and J by 8 bases, with 12 bases left in between. CDR3 sequence (DNA): TGCGCCAGCAGCTCCCGGTGGGGGGACATTCAGTACTTC. Its translation: CASSSRWGDIQYF.

This clonotype turned up a few times. The chain employs TRBV4-3 and TRBJ1-5; no clear D. V was clipped by 1 base and J by 6 bases, with 7 bases between them. The CDR3 spans 13 residues. Germline loops: CDR1 LGHNA, CDR2 YSLEER. The CDR3 reads CASSQVAGQPQHF. CDR3 DNA: TGCGCCAGCAGCCAAGTTGCGGGTCAGCCCCAGCATTTT.

This clonotype showed up just a few times. The chain joins TRBV5-1 to TRBJ1-2; TRBD1 agrees at 8 bases. The germline V gene has CDR1 SGHRS and CDR2 YFSETQ. The CDR3 loop spans 15 amino acids. Trimming at V came to 5 bases and at J to 4 bases, leaving 10 bases not matched to a gene. CDR3 nucleotides: TGCGCCAGCAGTTCCCTTACAGGGGGGGGCTATGGCTACACCTTC. It is translated as CASSSLTGGGYGYTF.

This sequence joins TRBV6-1 and TRBJ2-7; 12 bases are a match to TRBD2. The CDR3 extends over 16 amino acids. Germline trimming cut 4 bases from V and 3 bases from J; bases unmatched to any gene: 7. Germline CDR1 reads MNHNS; CDR2 reads SASEGT. The CDR3: CASSGRLAGEGYEQYF. CDR3 coding DNA: TGTGCCAGCAGTGGGAGACTAGCGGGAGAAGGCTACGAGCAGTACTTC.

This clonotype was seen only a few times. The CDR3 coding sequence is TGTGCCAGCAGCCTGGGTATCAGGTCTAGCAATCAGCCCCAGCATTTT. Translation: CASSLGIRSSNQPQHF. The rearrangement joins TRBV4-2 to TRBJ1-5; D not certain. V dropped 4 bases and J dropped 0 bases, with 13 bases sitting between them. Per the germline V gene, CDR1 is LGHNA and CDR2 is YNFKEQ. The CDR3 consists of 16 residues.

This clonotype has a handful of counts. The V and J genes are TRBV27 and TRBJ2-1, with D perhaps TRBD2 (5 bases). V gave up 3 bases and J gave up 3 bases, with 9 bases separating them. The CDR3 sequence is 14 residues long. Per germline, CDR1 MNHEY and CDR2 SMNVEV (reference sequence). The CDR3 DNA reads TGTGCCAGCAGTTTTACGGGATTCTACAATGAGCAGTTCTTC. Protein: CASSFTGFYNEQFF.

This clonotype was seen a few times. The rearrangement links TRBV12-3 or TRBV12-4 to TRBJ1-1; weak D call: TRBD1 (5 bases). The V gene lost 6 bases and the J gene lost 10 bases, with 12 bases spanning the gap. The CDR3 runs to 11 residues. The CDR3 spells CASSPQGGAFF. The DNA of the CDR3 is TGTGCCAGCAGCCCTCAGGGAGGAGCTTTCTTT.

This clonotype was seen a few times. The chain recombines TRBV16 with TRBJ2-2; D gene ambiguous. Trimming removed 8 bases at V and 5 bases at J, with 12 bases between. Germline assignment: CDR1 KGHSY and CDR2 FQNENV. This CDR3 is 13 amino acids long. CDR3 nucleotide sequence: TGTGCCAGCGGGGAACCGGATACCGGGGAGCTGTTTTTT. Amino acid sequence: CASGEPDTGELFF.

J is TRBJ2-1 and V is TRBV4-1; a possible D gene is TRBD1 (6 bases). The CDR3 sequence is 15 residues long. The germline V gene encodes CDR1 MGHRA and CDR2 YSYEKL. Trimming removed 1 base at V and 7 bases at J, with 14 bases between. CDR3 amino acids: CASSQVQGHRNEQFF. The CDR3 nucleotides are TGCGCCAGCAGCCAAGTGCAGGGGCATAGAAATGAGCAGTTCTTC.